The 24 T cell receptor beta chains below were found in one sample sequenced in a study of blood T cells in healthy people across ages. A second about 7 to 11 cycle PCR used barcoded and J-beta primers. TCRdb recomputed calls from the 5' RACE reads with MiXCR, one row per CDR3 protein. The data hold roughly 700,000 distinct CDR3 sequences, with around 49% observed a single time. Source material: blood. The receptors originated from a woman in her fifties or sixties in good health.

V gene TRBV5-1 combines with J gene TRBJ2-1; the D is unclear. Trimming cost V 6 bases and J 3 bases, with 13 bases left between them. CDR3 size: 14 residues. Germline V gene lookup returns CDR1 SGHRS and CDR2 YFSETQ. The CDR3 coding sequence is TGCGCCAGCACGCTGCAGACTTTCTACAATGAGCAGTTCTTC. Translated: CASTLQTFYNEQFF.

This chain connects TRBV4-3 to TRBJ1-2; D unresolved. Germline loops: CDR1 LGHNA, CDR2 YSLEER. CDR3 length equals 14 residues. V was clipped by 0 bases and J by 8 bases, with 13 bases between them. The CDR3 nucleotides read TGCGCCAGCAGCCAAGAACAAAGTGTGTACGGCTACACCTTC. It codes for CASSQEQSVYGYTF.

The CDR3 loop is CASSFAGTSGVREQFF. The CDR3 DNA follows: TGTGCCAGCAGTTTCGCCGGGACTAGCGGAGTGAGGGAGCAGTTCTTC. The J gene is TRBJ2-1, the V gene TRBV13; 11 nucleotides align to TRBD2. V lost 6 bases to trimming and J lost 10 bases; unmatched junction nucleotides: 14. CDR1 is PRHDT, CDR2 FYEKMQ, per germline (reference sequence). This CDR3 spans 16 amino acids. The entire variable domain, with the rest obtained from reference TRBV13 and TRBJ2-1, is as follows: AAGVIQSPRHLIKEKRETATLKCYPIPRHDTVYWYQQGPGQDPQFLISFYEKMQSDKGSIPDRFSAQQFSDYHSELNMSSLELGDSALYFCASSFAGTSGVREQFFGPGTRLTVL.

This clonotype was seen at least ten times. J is TRBJ1-1 and V is TRBV7-2; 8 bases are shared with TRBD1. This CDR3 has 14 amino acids. Germline lookup yields CDR1 SGHTA and CDR2 FQGNSA. Trimming took 3 bases from V and 1 from J; bases not matched to a gene: 1. CDR3 amino acids: CASSLDRANTEAFF. The DNA of the CDR3 is TGTGCCAGCAGCTTGGACAGGGCGAACACTGAAGCTTTCTTT.

CDR3 DNA sequence: TGTGCCAGCAGTCCTGGGGAAGCCAAAAACATTCAGTACTTC. Residues: CASSPGEAKNIQYF. This chain connects TRBV2 to TRBJ2-4; D uncertain. Trimming took 5 bases from V and 0 from J, leaving 8 bases between them. The CDR3 spans 14 residues. Looked up from germline, CDR1 is SNHLY and CDR2 is FYNNEI.

This clonotype was seen a few times. The V and J genes are TRBV6-2 or TRBV6-3 and TRBJ2-7; 8 positions match TRBD2. The CDR3 has 15 residues. V lost 6 bases and J lost 3; bases outside the gene matches: 10. Germline assignment: CDR1 MNHEY and CDR2 SVGEGT. The DNA of the CDR3 is TGTGCCAGCAGCAGAAAGCGGGAGATGAACTACGAGCAGTACTTC. As protein: CASSRKREMNYEQYF.

V usage is TRBV3-1 and J usage is TRBJ1-6, with TRBD1 as a possible D gene (5 bases). The ends were cut back, 4 bases at V and 3 bases at J, with 7 bases in the middle. CDR3 length: 14 amino acids. The germline gives CDR1 LGHDT, CDR2 YNNKEL (reference sequence). The CDR3 DNA follows: TGTGCCAGCAGCCGACAGAACTATAATTCACCCCTCCACTTT. Protein sequence: CASSRQNYNSPLHF.

The chain combines TRBV20-1 with TRBJ2-5; unclear D gene. CDR1 is DFQATT, CDR2 SNEGSKA, per germline (reference sequence). V was trimmed by 5 bases and J by 2 bases, leaving 12 bases between them. The CDR3 spans 13 residues. The CDR3 DNA reads TGCAGTGCTGGCGGCCTGAAACAAGAGACCCAGTACTTC. This codes for CSAGGLKQETQYF.

The chain carries TRBV15 and TRBJ2-3; TRBD2 matches 7 bases. The germline gives CDR1 LNHNV, CDR2 YYDKDF (reference sequence). CDR3 length equals 16 residues. Trimming at V came to 5 bases and at J to 8 bases, leaving 16 bases not matched to a gene. The CDR3 sequence: CATSPLGGGSLGTQYF. In DNA, the CDR3 is TGTGCCACCAGCCCCCTGGGAGGCGGGAGCCTAGGTACGCAGTATTTT. The whole variable domain, remainder taken from reference TRBV15 and TRBJ2-3, is DAMVIQNPRYQVTQFGKPVTLSCSQTLNHNVMYWYQQKSSQAPKLLFHYYDKDFNNEADTPDNFQSRRPNTSFCFLDIRSPGLGDTAMYLCATSPLGGGSLGTQYFGPGTRLTVL.

J is TRBJ1-2 and V is TRBV18, with D possibly matching TRBD1 (5 bases). Trimming took 8 bases from V and 5 from J, leaving 18 bases between them. This CDR3 is 14 amino acids long. Germline V gene lookup returns CDR1 KGHSH and CDR2 LQKENI. CDR3 sequence reads: CASALIGAAYGYTF. As DNA, the CDR3 is TGTGCCAGCGCATTAATAGGGGCGGCGTATGGCTACACCTTC.

Here the CDR3 DNA reads TGTGCCAGCAGTCCGACAGGGGGACAAGAAGCTTTCTTT. This translates into CASSPTGGQEAFF. The rearrangement uses TRBV6-2 or TRBV6-3 and TRBJ1-1, with 9 bases lining up with TRBD1. This CDR3 has 13 amino acids. The germline V gene encodes CDR1 MNHEY and CDR2 SVGEGT. The V segment lost 5 bases and the J segment 8 bases; nucleotides outside the gene matches: 6.

This clonotype came up once. The chain couples TRBV28 to TRBJ2-5, with 10 positions matching TRBD1. With V trimmed by 3 bases and J by 4 bases, 8 bases remained unmatched. CDR1 and CDR2 (germline): MDHEN, SYDVKM. This CDR3 has 16 residues. Here the CDR3 reads CASSLPPGQGLETQYF. In DNA, the CDR3 is TGTGCCAGCAGTTTGCCTCCGGGACAGGGGTTAGAGACCCAGTACTTC.

The rearrangement links TRBV29-1 to TRBJ2-3, with D possibly TRBD2 on 5 matching bases. This CDR3 spans 14 amino acids. In germline, CDR1 is SQVTM, CDR2 ANQGSEA. V was cut by 2 bases and J by 0 bases, with 9 bases left in between. The CDR3 loop reads CSVEREYSTDTQYF. As DNA, the CDR3 is TGCAGCGTTGAAAGGGAGTATAGCACAGATACGCAGTATTTT.

The genes are TRBV12-3 or TRBV12-4 and TRBJ2-2; 7 positions agree with TRBD2. V gave up 7 bases and J gave up 4 bases; unmatched junction bases: 12. This CDR3 comprises 16 residues. The DNA for the CDR3 is TGTGCCAGCATTAAAAGTAGCGGGTCTTCCACCGGGGAGCTGTTTTTT. Translation: CASIKSSGSSTGELFF.

This clonotype appeared a few times. The chain carries TRBV5-1 and TRBJ2-7, with D unclear. CDR3 length: 14 amino acids. The germline V gene encodes CDR1 SGHRS and CDR2 YFSETQ. The V end was cut by 2 bases, the J end by 4 bases, with 13 bases between. In DNA, the CDR3 is TGCGCCAGCAGCTTCGACGCCCTGGAGTACGAGCAGTACTTC. Protein product: CASSFDALEYEQYF.

The rearrangement uses TRBV6-1 and TRBJ2-3, with 8 bases aligning to TRBD2. The V gene's germline CDR1 is MNHNS and CDR2 SASEGT. CDR3 length equals 16 residues. V lost 4 bases, J lost 2 bases, and 8 bases stayed unmatched. The CDR3 protein is CASSGLNSGNTDTQYF. The CDR3, as DNA: TGTGCCAGCAGTGGATTAAATAGCGGGAACACAGATACGCAGTATTTT.

In its sample, this clonotype was seen once. The CDR3: CASRYRILTSGRAYEQYF. The CDR3 DNA reads as TGTGCCAGCAGATACAGGATACTAACTAGCGGGAGAGCCTACGAGCAGTACTTC. V usage is TRBV6-5 and J usage is TRBJ2-5; 11 bases align to TRBD2. The end of the DNA fits TRBJ2-7 better, so the J call may be wrong. This CDR3 has 18 residues. Germline V gene lookup returns CDR1 MNHEY and CDR2 SVGAGI.

The V and J genes are TRBV28 and TRBJ2-7; TRBD2 agrees at 13 bases. Germline V gives CDR1 MDHEN, CDR2 SYDVKM. There are 14 residues in the CDR3. V lost 7 bases, J lost 4 bases, and 4 bases stayed unmatched. CDR3 sequence reads: CASTLTSGRYEQYF. CDR3 in DNA: TGTGCCAGCACCCTGACTAGCGGGAGGTACGAGCAGTACTTC. The whole variable domain, remainder taken from reference TRBV28 and TRBJ2-7, is DVKVTQSSRYLVKRTGEKVFLECVQDMDHENMFWYRQDPGLGLRLIYFSYDVKMKEKGDIPEGYSVSREKKERFSLILESASTNQTSMYLCASTLTSGRYEQYFGPGTRLTVT.

This sequence joins TRBV20-1 and TRBJ1-1, with 10 bases matching TRBD1. The CDR3 is 15 amino acids. Trimming took 6 bases from V and 2 from J; bases not matched to a gene: 9. Germline CDR1 is DFQATT and CDR2 is SNEGSKA (reference sequence). For the CDR3, the DNA is TGCAGTGCAGATTACCGGGACAGGGGAAACACTGAAGCTTTCTTT. It is translated as CSADYRDRGNTEAFF.

The genes are TRBV12-3 or TRBV12-4 and TRBJ2-3, with 13 bases fitting TRBD2. This CDR3 spans 16 amino acids. V dropped 5 bases and J dropped 11; count of bases not matched to a gene: 13. CDR3: CASSRRLAGGADVQYF. DNA for the CDR3: TGTGCCAGCAGTCGTCGACTAGCGGGAGGAGCAGATGTGCAGTATTTT.

To note about this clonotype: A clone one base away is much larger, so this may be a read error. The J gene is TRBJ2-1, the V gene TRBV6-6; 9 bases line up with TRBD1. TRBJ2-7 explains the end of the DNA better; the J call may be wrong. CDR3 length: 16 residues. Germline V lookup: CDR1 MNHNY, CDR2 SVGAGI (reference sequence). The CDR3 sequence is CASRDTTGGTYNEQYF. The CDR3 nucleotides are TGTGCCAGCAGGGACACGACAGGGGGTACCTACAATGAGCAGTACTTC.

This clonotype appeared a single time. One junction end does not reproduce the germline sequence, and a read error may be involved. The chain recombines TRBV20-1 with TRBJ2-1, with 10 bases identical to TRBD2. CDR1 is DFQATT, CDR2 SNEGSKA, per germline (reference sequence). There are 15 residues in the CDR3. The DNA for the CDR3 is TGCAGTGCTAGTCCTAGCGGGAGTGGTGGAAATGGGCAGTTCTTC. Its protein is CSASPSGSGGNGQFF.

This chain's CDR3 is CASSFGLAGRSSYNEQFF. The CDR3 region has the DNA TGTGCCAGCAGTTTTGGACTAGCGGGACGGAGCTCCTACAATGAGCAGTTCTTC. V usage is TRBV27 and J usage is TRBJ2-1, with TRBD2 identical over 12 bases. CDR3 length: 18 amino acids. V gave up 3 bases and J gave up 0 bases; unmatched junction bases: 6. Germline V gene data show CDR1 as MNHEY and CDR2 as SMNVEV (reference sequence).

The chain employs TRBV20-1 and TRBJ1-1; D is possibly TRBD1 (6 bases). The V end lost 3 bases, the J end lost 0 bases, and 11 bases lay between the germline ends. In germline, CDR1 is DFQATT, CDR2 SNEGSKA (reference sequence). CDR3 length: 14 residues. The DNA for the CDR3 is TGCAGTGCTAGCCGACAGGAAATGAACACTGAAGCTTTCTTT. The encoded protein is CSASRQEMNTEAFF.